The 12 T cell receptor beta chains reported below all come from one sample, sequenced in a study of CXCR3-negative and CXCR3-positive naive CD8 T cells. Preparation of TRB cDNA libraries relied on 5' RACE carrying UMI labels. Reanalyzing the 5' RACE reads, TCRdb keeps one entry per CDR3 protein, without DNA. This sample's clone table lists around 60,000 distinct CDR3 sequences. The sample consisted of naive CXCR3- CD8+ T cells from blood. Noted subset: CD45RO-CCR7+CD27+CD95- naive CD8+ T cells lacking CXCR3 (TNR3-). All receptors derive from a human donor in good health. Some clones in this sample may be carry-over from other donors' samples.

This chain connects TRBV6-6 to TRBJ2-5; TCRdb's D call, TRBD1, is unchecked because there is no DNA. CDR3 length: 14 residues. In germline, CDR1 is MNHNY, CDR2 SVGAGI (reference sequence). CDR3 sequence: CASWPRDYKETQYF.

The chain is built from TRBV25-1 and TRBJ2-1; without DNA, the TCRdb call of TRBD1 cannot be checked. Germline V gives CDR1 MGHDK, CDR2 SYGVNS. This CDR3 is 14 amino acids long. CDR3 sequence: CASNQGGSYNEQFF.

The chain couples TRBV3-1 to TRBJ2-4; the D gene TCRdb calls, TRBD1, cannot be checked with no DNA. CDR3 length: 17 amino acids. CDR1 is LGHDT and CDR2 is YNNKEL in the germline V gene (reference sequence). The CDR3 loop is CASSPGSSDRGMHIQYF.

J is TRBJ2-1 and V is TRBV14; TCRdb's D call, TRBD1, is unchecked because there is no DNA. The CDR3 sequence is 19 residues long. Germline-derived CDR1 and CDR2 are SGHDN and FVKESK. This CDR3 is CASSPTETWDREGANEQFF.

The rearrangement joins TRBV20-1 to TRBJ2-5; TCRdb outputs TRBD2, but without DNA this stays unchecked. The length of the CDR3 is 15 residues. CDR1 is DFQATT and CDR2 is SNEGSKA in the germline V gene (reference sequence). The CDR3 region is CSASRFSAYEETQYF.

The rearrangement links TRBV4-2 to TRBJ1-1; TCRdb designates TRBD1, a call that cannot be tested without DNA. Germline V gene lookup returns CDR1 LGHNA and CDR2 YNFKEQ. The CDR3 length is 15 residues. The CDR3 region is CASSHSGQVNTEAFF.

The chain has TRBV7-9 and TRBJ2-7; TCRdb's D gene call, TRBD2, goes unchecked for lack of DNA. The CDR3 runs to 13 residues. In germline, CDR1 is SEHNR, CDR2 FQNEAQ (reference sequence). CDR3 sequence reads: CASSPGPTYEQYF.

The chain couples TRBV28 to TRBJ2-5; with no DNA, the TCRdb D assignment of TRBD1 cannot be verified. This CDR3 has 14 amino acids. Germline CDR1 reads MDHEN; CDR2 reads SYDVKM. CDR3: CASSGRTGEETQYF.

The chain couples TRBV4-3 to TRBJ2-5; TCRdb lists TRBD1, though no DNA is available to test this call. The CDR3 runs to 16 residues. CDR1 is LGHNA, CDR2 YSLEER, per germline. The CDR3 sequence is CASSQDLFPPQETQYF.

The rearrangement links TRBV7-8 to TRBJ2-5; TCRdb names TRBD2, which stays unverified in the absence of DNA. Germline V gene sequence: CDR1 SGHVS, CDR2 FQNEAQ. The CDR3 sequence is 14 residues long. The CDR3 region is CASSSGLHQETQYF.

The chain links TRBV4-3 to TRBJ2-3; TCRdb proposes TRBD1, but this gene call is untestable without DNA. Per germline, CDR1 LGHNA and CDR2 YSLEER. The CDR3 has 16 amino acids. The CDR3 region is CASSQTTGVVTDTQYF.

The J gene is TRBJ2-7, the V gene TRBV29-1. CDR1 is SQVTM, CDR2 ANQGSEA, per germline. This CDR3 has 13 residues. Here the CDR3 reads CSVEEGSLGEQYF.